One sample yielded the 29 T cell receptor beta chains listed below, sequenced in a study of blood T cell repertoires in COVID-19. Using immunoSEQ multiplex PCR, the repertoire was profiled, and TCRdb retains in-frame clones only, with some absent. Of over 250,000 clones listed, roughly 84% are singletons. Material for sequencing was peripheral blood. All receptors derive from a human donor with COVID-19, enrolled during active disease. The donor label of this sample is uncertain.

The chain recombines TRBV11-2 with TRBJ2-7; TRBD2 matches 14 bases. The CDR3 runs 15 residues. Germline V gene lookup returns CDR1 SGHAT and CDR2 FQNNGV. V was pared by 0 bases and J by 6 bases, with 1 base of the junction left unmatched. The CDR3 loop reads CASSLDGLAGGEQYF. The CDR3 DNA reads TGTGCCAGCAGCTTAGATGGACTAGCGGGAGGCGAGCAGTACTTC. Supplemented by reference TRBV11-2 and TRBJ2-7, the full variable domain reads EAGVAQSPRYKIIEKRQSVAFWCNPISGHATLYWYQQILGQGPKLLIQFQNNGVVDDSQLPKDRFSAERLKGVDSTLKIQPAKLEDSAVYLCASSLDGLAGGEQYFGPGTRLTVT.

This clone was seen just once. This chain links TRBV5-6 with TRBJ1-3; D is unresolved. Germline CDR1 and CDR2: SGHDT and YYEEEE. Trimming cost V 0 bases and J 1 base, with 8 bases left between them. CDR3 length: 15 residues. The CDR3 here is CASSLGSRSGNTIYF. CDR3 nucleotides: TGTGCCAGCAGCTTGGGTAGTCGTTCTGGAAACACCATATATTTT.

The chain has TRBV4-1 and TRBJ2-4; the D is unclear. Trimming removed 0 bases from V and 4 bases from J, with 10 bases in between. This CDR3 contains 15 residues. Per the germline V gene, CDR1 is MGHRA and CDR2 is YSYEKL. The CDR3, as DNA: TGCGCCAGCAGCCAAGACCCACAAAGAAAAAACATTCAGTACTTC. This encodes CASSQDPQRKNIQYF.

The CDR3 region has the DNA TGCGCCAGCAGCTGGACGGACAGAGGTGAAGCTTTCTTT. Translation: CASSWTDRGEAFF. This chain links TRBV5-1 with TRBJ1-1, with D possibly matching TRBD1 (6 bases). The V gene's germline CDR1 is SGHRS and CDR2 YFSETQ. The CDR3 is 13 residues long. The V end lost 3 bases, the J end lost 7 bases, and 13 bases lay between the germline ends. The entire variable domain, with the rest obtained from reference TRBV5-1 and TRBJ1-1, is as follows: KAGVTQTPRYLIKTRGQQVTLSCSPISGHRSVSWYQQTPGQGLQFLFEYFSETQRNKGNFPGRFSGRQFSNSRSEMNVSTLELGDSALYLCASSWTDRGEAFFGQGTRLTVV.

The V gene is TRBV2, the J gene TRBJ2-1, with 9 positions matching TRBD1. This CDR3 comprises 15 residues. Per the germline V gene, CDR1 is SNHLY and CDR2 is FYNNEI. Trimming took 6 bases from V and 2 from J; bases not matched to a gene: 5. The CDR3 here is CASREDRGPYNEQFF. In nucleotides, the CDR3 is TGTGCCAGCAGAGAGGACAGGGGTCCCTACAATGAGCAGTTCTTC.

The genes are TRBV11-3 and TRBJ2-1; TRBD2 aligns across 8 bases. Germline-derived CDR1 and CDR2 are SGHNT and YENEEA. The J segment lost 6 bases and the V segment lost 1 base, leaving 5 bases of the junction unmatched. This CDR3 contains 15 residues. Here the CDR3 DNA reads TGTGCCAGCAGCTTAGGCTACGGGAGGGGCAATGAGCAGTTCTTC. Translation gives CASSLGYGRGNEQFF.

The J gene is TRBJ2-1, the V gene TRBV10-1; D possibly corresponds to TRBD2 (8 bases). V was shortened by 11 bases and J by 4 bases, with 30 bases between the two germline ends. Per the germline V gene, CDR1 is WNHNN and CDR2 is SYGVQD (reference sequence). This CDR3 has 18 residues. The CDR3 region has the DNA TGCGCCCCGGGAGGGGGAAGGGGGCGCATTATGAGATACAATGAGCAGTTCTTC. Its protein product is CAPGGGRGRIMRYNEQFF.

The chain has TRBV2 and TRBJ1-1; TRBD1 matches at 12 bases. Germline-derived CDR1 and CDR2 are SNHLY and FYNNEI. CDR3 length equals 17 residues. V lost 4 bases, J lost 4 bases, and 10 bases stayed unmatched. CDR3 coding DNA: TGTGCCAGCAGTGTAGTGGGACAGGGGGCGCGTGGCACTGAAGCTTTCTTT. As protein: CASSVVGQGARGTEAFF.

In DNA, the CDR3 is TGTGCCAGCAGCTTTCTTGGGGGCTACTACAATGAGCAGTTCTTC. Translated: CASSFLGGYYNEQFF. This sequence joins TRBV5-8 and TRBJ2-1; D is perhaps TRBD1 (6 bases). V was clipped by 2 bases and J by 3 bases, with 12 bases between them. Germline-derived CDR1 and CDR2 are SGHTS and YDEGEE. CDR3 length equals 15 residues. The variable domain in full, completed from reference TRBV5-8 and TRBJ2-1, reads EAGVTQSPTHLIKTRGQQATLRCSPISGHTSVYWYQQALGLGLQFLLWYDEGEERNRGNFPPRFSGRQFPNYSSELNVNALELEDSALYLCASSFLGGYYNEQFFGPGTRLTVL.

The chain recombines TRBV5-6 with TRBJ1-1, with TRBD1 matching over 7 bases. There are 15 residues in the CDR3. V lost 1 base and J lost 5; bases outside the gene matches: 8. From germline, CDR1 is SGHDT and CDR2 YYEEEE. This CDR3 reads CASSLPRGIGTEAFF. The CDR3 region has the DNA TGTGCCAGCAGCTTGCCCAGGGGGATTGGGACTGAAGCTTTCTTT. Using reference TRBV5-6 and TRBJ1-1 for the parts outside the CDR3, the full variable domain is DAGVTQSPTHLIKTRGQQVTLRCSPKSGHDTVSWYQQALGQGPQFIFQYYEEEERQRGNFPDRFSGHQFPNYSSELNVNALLLGDSALYLCASSLPRGIGTEAFFGQGTRLTVV.

The V and J genes are TRBV7-9 and TRBJ1-1; TRBD1 is a possible D gene (5 bases). The germline V gene has CDR1 SEHNR and CDR2 FQNEAQ (reference sequence). V was cut by 3 bases and J by 5 bases, with 13 bases left in between. This CDR3 has 14 residues. In nucleotides, the CDR3 is TGTGCCAGCAGCTTTGGTTTCCGGGGGACTGAAGCTTTCTTT. Amino acids: CASSFGFRGTEAFF.

This clone was seen just once. The chain combines TRBV19 with TRBJ1-3, with 12 bases identical to TRBD1. Germline V CDR1 and CDR2: LNHDA, SQIVND (reference sequence). Losses at the gene ends were 5 bases for V and 1 base for J; bases not matched to a gene: 6. The CDR3 spans 17 residues. This chain's CDR3 is CASSVRGQGASGNTIYF. The CDR3 DNA is TGTGCCAGTAGTGTCAGGGGACAGGGGGCTTCTGGAAACACCATATATTTT.

This sequence joins TRBV30 and TRBJ1-3, with no clear D. This CDR3 region has 15 residues. Trimming shortened V by 4 bases and J by 0 bases, and 13 bases separated the two germline ends. The V gene's germline CDR1 is GTSNPN and CDR2 SVGIG (reference sequence). CDR3 nucleotide sequence: TGTGCCTGGAATGAAAGAGGGCTCTCTGGAAACACCATATATTTT. It specifies CAWNERGLSGNTIYF.

This clone was seen more than once but under ten times. The V and J genes are TRBV11-3 and TRBJ2-2; 12 nucleotides line up with TRBD2. V shed 5 bases and J 6 bases; nucleotides not matched to a gene: 4. CDR3 length: 15 amino acids. Germline V gene data show CDR1 as SGHNT and CDR2 as YENEEA. The DNA of the CDR3 is TGTGCCAGCAGCCGACTAGCGGGAGAGGCCGGGGAGCTGTTTTTT. Encoded protein: CASSRLAGEAGELFF.

As to this clone: An end of the junction differs from the germline gene, which may be a read error. V usage is TRBV7-9 and J usage is TRBJ1-1; TRBD1 matches at 9 bases. Germline V gene lookup returns CDR1 SEHNR and CDR2 FQNEAQ (reference sequence). CDR3 length: 12 residues. The CDR3 protein is CASSLEGQGTVF. CDR3 nucleotide sequence: TGTGCCAGCAGCTTAGAGGGACAGGGAACTGTCTTT.

V gene TRBV3-1 (or the pseudogene TRBV3-2) combines with J gene TRBJ2-3; D not certain. There are 12 residues in the CDR3. From germline, CDR1 is LGHDT and CDR2 YNNKEL (reference sequence). Between the trimmed V and J ends, which lost 1 base and 4 bases, there was a span of 3 bases. CDR3 region: CASSQAADTQYF. In DNA, the CDR3 is TGTGCCAGCAGCCAAGCAGCAGATACGCAGTATTTT.

This clone has only a few counts. This likely came from a read error, as a far larger clone is one base away. The chain employs TRBV7-9 and TRBJ2-2, with TRBD2 identical over 11 bases. The CDR3 totals 15 residues. Germline loops: CDR1 SEHNR, CDR2 FQNEAQ (reference sequence). Trimming at V came to 5 bases and at J to 2 bases, leaving 1 base not matched to a gene. CDR3 in amino acids: CASSRLAGNTGELFF. The DNA of the CDR3 is TGTGCCAGCAGCCGACTAGCGGGAAACACCGGGGAGCTGTTTTTT.

The chain employs TRBV9 and TRBJ1-1, with 7 bases identical to TRBD1. J was trimmed by 1 base and V by 3 bases; bases with no gene match: 6. The CDR3 is 15 residues long. Germline lookup yields CDR1 SGDLS and CDR2 YYNGEE. The CDR3 DNA is TGTGCCAGCAGCGCCCTACAGGGGCCGAACACTGAAGCTTTCTTT. Translation: CASSALQGPNTEAFF.

The gene calls are TRBV7-7 and TRBJ2-5; D remains ambiguous. Germline CDR1 SSHAT, CDR2 FNYEAQ (reference sequence). The CDR3 loop spans 13 amino acids. In DNA form, the CDR3 reads TGTGCTAGCCGACTCGCCGGCCAAGAGACCCAGTACTTC. Encoded protein: CASRLAGQETQYF.

The V gene is TRBV11-3, the J gene TRBJ2-2; D might be TRBD1 (6 bases). V was shortened by 2 bases and J by 6 bases, with 13 bases between the two germline ends. The CDR3 consists of 15 residues. Germline assignment: CDR1 SGHNT and CDR2 YENEEA. Written as DNA, the CDR3 is TGTGCCAGCAGCTTAATCACAGGGTCGGCCGGGGAGCTGTTTTTT. Protein sequence: CASSLITGSAGELFF.

This rearrangement joins TRBV28 to TRBJ2-3; 8 bases map to TRBD1. J lost 4 bases, V lost 7 bases, and 13 bases had no gene match. The length of the CDR3 is 16 residues. Germline CDR1 is MDHEN and CDR2 is SYDVKM. This CDR3 reads CASTEQGGGLADTQYF. The CDR3 DNA follows: TGTGCCAGCACCGAACAGGGGGGAGGTTTAGCAGATACGCAGTATTTT. The whole variable domain, remainder taken from reference TRBV28 and TRBJ2-3, is DVKVTQSSRYLVKRTGEKVFLECVQDMDHENMFWYRQDPGLGLRLIYFSYDVKMKEKGDIPEGYSVSREKKERFSLILESASTNQTSMYLCASTEQGGGLADTQYFGPGTRLTVL.

V and J are TRBV4-2 and TRBJ1-5, with D maybe TRBD1 (5 bases). The CDR3 has 17 amino acids. The V end was cut by 1 base, the J end by 2 bases, with 15 bases between. Germline CDR1 reads LGHNA; CDR2 reads YNFKEQ. The CDR3 nucleotides are TGTGCCAGCAGCCAAGTTCAGGGAACTCCTCGCAATCAGCCCCAGCATTTT. It is translated as CASSQVQGTPRNQPQHF.

This clone was counted a single time. The CDR3 DNA sequence: TGTGCCAGCAGTGGGTTCGGGACTAGCGTATACAATGAGCAGTTCTTC. Encoded protein: CASSGFGTSVYNEQFF. This chain connects TRBV25-1 to TRBJ2-1, with 10 bases matching TRBD2. This CDR3 has 16 residues. Germline V CDR1 and CDR2: MGHDK, SYGVNS. After removal of 4 bases from V and 4 bases from J, the junction contained 7 bases not matched to a gene.

The V and J genes are TRBV19 and TRBJ2-2; TRBD1 matches at 12 bases. Trimming took 5 bases from V and 3 from J; bases not matched to a gene: 10. This CDR3 has 18 residues. Per the germline V gene, CDR1 is LNHDA and CDR2 is SQIVND (reference sequence). The CDR3 DNA reads as TGTGCCAGTAGTCCTCCGGGACAGGGGGCGCGGGACACCGGGGAGCTGTTTTTT. Its protein product is CASSPPGQGARDTGELFF.

This chain links TRBV7-6 with TRBJ2-7; D unclear. The CDR3 extends over 12 amino acids. V was pared by 3 bases and J by 3 bases, with 6 bases between. Germline CDR1 reads SGHVS; CDR2 reads FNYEAQ. The CDR3 nucleotides read TGTGCCAGCAGCTTCACGGGCTACGAGCAGTACTTC. Its protein product is CASSFTGYEQYF.

J is TRBJ2-7 and V is TRBV7-2; 11 bases agree with TRBD2. The CDR3 runs to 14 residues. Germline lookup yields CDR1 SGHTA and CDR2 FQGNSA. V lost 5 bases and J lost 3; bases outside the gene matches: 3. As DNA, the CDR3 is TGTGCCAGCAGCCCCGGACTAGCGGGCTACGAGCAGTACTTC. It codes for CASSPGLAGYEQYF.

This clone was seen once. The chain joins TRBV19 to TRBJ2-1; 11 nucleotides match TRBD2. The CDR3 totals 14 residues. From germline, CDR1 is LNHDA and CDR2 SQIVND (reference sequence). The ends lost 7 bases at V and 7 bases at J; junction bases unmatched: 6. In DNA form, the CDR3 reads TGTGCCAGTACACCGGGACTAGCGGTTAATGAGCAGTTCTTC. Protein product: CASTPGLAVNEQFF.

The genes are TRBV5-6 and TRBJ2-4; 7 bases match TRBD1. V was clipped by 3 bases and J by 6 bases; unmatched bases: 9. The germline CDR1 and CDR2 sequences are SGHDT and YYEEEE. This CDR3 region has 15 residues. CDR3 DNA: TGTGCCAGCAGCTGGCAAACAGGGGTGGGAAACATTCAGTACTTC. It codes for CASSWQTGVGNIQYF.

The CDR3 DNA is TGTGCCAGCAGCCCCGTTTTGTCTAGCACAGATACGCAGTATTTT. Translating gives CASSPVLSSTDTQYF. The chain links TRBV7-9 to TRBJ2-3; D remains ambiguous. CDR1 is SEHNR and CDR2 is FQNEAQ in the germline V gene (reference sequence). The CDR3 loop spans 15 amino acids. Between the trimmed V and J ends, which lost 5 bases and 0 bases, there was a span of 12 bases. Variable domain in full (rest from reference TRBV7-9 and TRBJ2-3): DTGVSQNPRHKITKRGQNVTFRCDPISEHNRLYWYRQTLGQGPEFLTYFQNEAQLEKSRLLSDRFSAERPKGSFSTLEIQRTEQGDSAMYLCASSPVLSSTDTQYFGPGTRLTVL.